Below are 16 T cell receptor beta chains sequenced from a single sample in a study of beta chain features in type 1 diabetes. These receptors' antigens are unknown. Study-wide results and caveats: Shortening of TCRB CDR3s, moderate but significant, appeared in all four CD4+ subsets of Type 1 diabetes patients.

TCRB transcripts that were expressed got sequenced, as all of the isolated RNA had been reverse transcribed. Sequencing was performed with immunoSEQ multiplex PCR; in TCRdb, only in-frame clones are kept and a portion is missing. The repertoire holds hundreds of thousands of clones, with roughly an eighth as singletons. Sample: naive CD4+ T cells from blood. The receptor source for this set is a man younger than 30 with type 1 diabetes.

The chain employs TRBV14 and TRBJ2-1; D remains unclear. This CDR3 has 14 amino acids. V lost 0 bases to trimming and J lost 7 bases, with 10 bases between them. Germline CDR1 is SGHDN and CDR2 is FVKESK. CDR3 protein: CASSQDLGVNEQFF. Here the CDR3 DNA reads TGTGCCAGCAGCCAAGATTTAGGAGTGAATGAGCAGTTCTTC.

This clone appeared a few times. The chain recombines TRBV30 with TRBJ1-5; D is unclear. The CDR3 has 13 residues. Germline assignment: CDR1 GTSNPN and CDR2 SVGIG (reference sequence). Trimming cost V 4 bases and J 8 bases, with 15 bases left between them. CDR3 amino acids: CAWTNLAWEPQHF. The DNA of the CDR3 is TGTGCCTGGACGAACCTGGCCTGGGAGCCCCAGCATTTT.

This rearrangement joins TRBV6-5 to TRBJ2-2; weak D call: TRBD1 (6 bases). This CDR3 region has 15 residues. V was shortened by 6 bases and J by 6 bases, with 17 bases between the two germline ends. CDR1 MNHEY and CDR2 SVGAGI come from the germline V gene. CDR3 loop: CASSQKPGHPGELFF. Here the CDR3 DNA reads TGTGCCAGCAGCCAAAAGCCGGGACATCCCGGGGAGCTGTTTTTT.

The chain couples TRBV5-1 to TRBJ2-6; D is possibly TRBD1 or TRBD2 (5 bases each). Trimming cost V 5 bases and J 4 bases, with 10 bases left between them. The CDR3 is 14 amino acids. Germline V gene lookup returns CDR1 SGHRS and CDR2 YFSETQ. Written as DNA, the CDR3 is TGCGCCAGCAGACAAGGGACCGGGGCCAACGTCCTGACTTTC. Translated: CASRQGTGANVLTF.

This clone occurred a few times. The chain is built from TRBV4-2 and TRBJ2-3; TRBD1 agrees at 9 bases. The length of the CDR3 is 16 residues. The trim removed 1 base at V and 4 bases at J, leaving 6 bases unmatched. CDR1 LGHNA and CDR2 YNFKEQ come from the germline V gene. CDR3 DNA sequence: TGTGCCAGCAGCCAAGGAGGGGGACAGGGATCAGATACGCAGTATTTT. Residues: CASSQGGGQGSDTQYF.

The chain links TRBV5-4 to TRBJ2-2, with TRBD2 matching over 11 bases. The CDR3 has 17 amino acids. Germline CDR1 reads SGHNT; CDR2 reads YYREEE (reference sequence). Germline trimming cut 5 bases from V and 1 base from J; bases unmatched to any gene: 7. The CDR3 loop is CASRPVGTSGNTGELFF. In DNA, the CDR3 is TGTGCCAGCAGACCGGTGGGGACTAGCGGGAACACCGGGGAGCTGTTTTTT.

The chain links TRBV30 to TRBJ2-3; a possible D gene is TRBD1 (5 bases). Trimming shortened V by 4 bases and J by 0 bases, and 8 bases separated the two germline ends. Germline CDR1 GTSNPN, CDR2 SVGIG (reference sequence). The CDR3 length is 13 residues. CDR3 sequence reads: CAWTQGSTDTQYF. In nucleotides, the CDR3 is TGTGCCTGGACTCAGGGTAGCACAGATACGCAGTATTTT. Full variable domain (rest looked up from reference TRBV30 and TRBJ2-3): SQTIHQWPATLVQPVGSPLSLECTVEGTSNPNLYWYRQAAGRGLQLLFYSVGIGQISSEVPQNLSASRPQDRQFILSSKKLLLSDSGFYLCAWTQGSTDTQYFGPGTRLTVL.

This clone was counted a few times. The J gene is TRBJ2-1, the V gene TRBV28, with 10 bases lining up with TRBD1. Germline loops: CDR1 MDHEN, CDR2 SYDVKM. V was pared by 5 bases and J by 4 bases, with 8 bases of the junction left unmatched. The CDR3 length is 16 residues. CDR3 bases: TGTGCCAGCAGTCTTTCGACAGGGGGCACATACAATGAGCAGTTCTTC. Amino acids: CASSLSTGGTYNEQFF.

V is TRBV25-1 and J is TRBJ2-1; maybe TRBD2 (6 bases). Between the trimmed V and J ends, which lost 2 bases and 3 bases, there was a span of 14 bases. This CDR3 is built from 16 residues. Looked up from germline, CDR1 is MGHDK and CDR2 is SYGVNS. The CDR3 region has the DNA TGTGCCAGCAGTGAACGTGTTGCGGGATACTACAATGAGCAGTTCTTC. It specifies CASSERVAGYYNEQFF. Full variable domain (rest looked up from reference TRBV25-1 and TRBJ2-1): EADIYQTPRYLVIGTGKKITLECSQTMGHDKMYWYQQDPGMELHLIHYSYGVNSTEKGDLSSESTVSRIRTEHFPLTLESARPSHTSQYLCASSERVAGYYNEQFFGPGTRLTVL.

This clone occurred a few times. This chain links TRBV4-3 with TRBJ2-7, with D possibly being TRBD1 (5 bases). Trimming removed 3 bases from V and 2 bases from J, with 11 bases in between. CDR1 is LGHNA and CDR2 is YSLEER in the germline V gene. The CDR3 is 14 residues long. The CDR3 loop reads CASSHKGWTYEQYF. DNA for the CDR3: TGCGCCAGCAGCCATAAGGGGTGGACCTACGAGCAGTACTTC.

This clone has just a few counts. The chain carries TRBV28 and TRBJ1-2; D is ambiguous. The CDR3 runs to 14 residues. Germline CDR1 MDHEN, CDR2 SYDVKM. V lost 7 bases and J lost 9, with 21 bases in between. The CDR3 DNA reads TGTGCCAGCATCAATGCGGGCAGGACGGAGAGCTACACCTTC. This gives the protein CASINAGRTESYTF.

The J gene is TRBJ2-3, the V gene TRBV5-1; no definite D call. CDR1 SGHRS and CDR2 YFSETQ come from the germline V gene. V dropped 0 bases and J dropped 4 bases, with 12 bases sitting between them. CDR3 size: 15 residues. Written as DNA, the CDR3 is TGCGCCAGCAGCTTGGGCCAGGTAACAGCAGATACGCAGTATTTT. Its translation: CASSLGQVTADTQYF.

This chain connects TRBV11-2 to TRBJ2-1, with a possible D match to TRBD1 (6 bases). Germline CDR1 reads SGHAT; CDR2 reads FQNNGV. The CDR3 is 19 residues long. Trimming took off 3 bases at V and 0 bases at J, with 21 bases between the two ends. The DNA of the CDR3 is TGTGCCAGCAGCTTCGGGACAAATCGCCTGGGGTCCTCCTACAATGAGCAGTTCTTC. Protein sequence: CASSFGTNRLGSSYNEQFF.

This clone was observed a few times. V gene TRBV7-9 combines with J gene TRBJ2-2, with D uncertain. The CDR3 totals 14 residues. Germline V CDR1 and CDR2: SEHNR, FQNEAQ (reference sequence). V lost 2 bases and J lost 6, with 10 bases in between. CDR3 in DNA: TGTGCCAGCAGCTTAAACTTTAACGCCGGGGAGCTGTTTTTT. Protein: CASSLNFNAGELFF.

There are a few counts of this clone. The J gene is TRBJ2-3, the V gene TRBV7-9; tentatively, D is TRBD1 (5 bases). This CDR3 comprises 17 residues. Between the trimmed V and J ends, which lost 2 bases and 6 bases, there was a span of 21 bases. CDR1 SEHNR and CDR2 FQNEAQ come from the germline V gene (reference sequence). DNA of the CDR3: TGTGCCAGCAGCTTACTCCTCAGGGCTCAGGTGTTGGATACGCAGTATTTT. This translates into CASSLLLRAQVLDTQYF.

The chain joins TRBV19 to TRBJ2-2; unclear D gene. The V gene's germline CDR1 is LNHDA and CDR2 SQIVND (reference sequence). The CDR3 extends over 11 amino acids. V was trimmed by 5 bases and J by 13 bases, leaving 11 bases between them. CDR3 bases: TGTGCCAGTAGTCTGGCCGTGTGGCTGTTTTTT. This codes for CASSLAVWLFF.